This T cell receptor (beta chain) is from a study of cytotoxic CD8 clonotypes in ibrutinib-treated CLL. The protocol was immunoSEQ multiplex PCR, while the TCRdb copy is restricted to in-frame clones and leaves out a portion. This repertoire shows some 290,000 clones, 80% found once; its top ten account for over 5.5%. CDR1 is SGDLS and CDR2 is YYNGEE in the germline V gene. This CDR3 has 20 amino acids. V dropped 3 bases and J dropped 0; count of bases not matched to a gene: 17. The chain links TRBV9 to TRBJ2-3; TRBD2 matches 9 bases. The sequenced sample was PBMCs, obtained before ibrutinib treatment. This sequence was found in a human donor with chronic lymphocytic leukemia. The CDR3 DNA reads TGTGCCAGCAGCGGAACGCAGGGGACTAGCAAGCCTTATAGCACAGATACGCAGTATTTT. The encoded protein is CASSGTQGTSKPYSTDTQYF.